The 20 T cell receptor beta chains below all came from one sample that was sequenced in a study of regulatory T cells in long-lasting Graves disease. Time point: persistent/refractory GD, antithyroid drugs over 5 years with positive TRAb. PBMC-derived RNA was used for the TCR library. Construction of TCR beta libraries relied on iRepertoire HTBI primers and on Arm-PCR targeting CDR3 regions. TCRdb processed the multiplex PCR reads anew with MiXCR; each CDR3 protein has one entry. The sample includes 450,000 or so distinct CDR3 sequences, roughly 23% of them seen just once. The material was peripheral blood mononuclear cells (PBMCs), obtained when the disease was refractory, from a patient treated with antithyroid drugs. The source is a female donor with Graves disease.

Regarding this clonotype: Since a much larger clone is just one base distant, this may be a read error. This chain joins TRBV7-2 and TRBJ2-5; D could derive from TRBD1 or TRBD2 (6 bases each). CDR1 and CDR2 (germline): SGHTA, FQGNSA. The CDR3 is 14 residues long. The CDR3 nucleotides read TGTGCCAGCAGCACAGGTGGGGGGCCGGGGACCCAGTGCTTC. Protein product: CASSTGGGPGTQCF.

This clonotype came up a few times. The V gene is TRBV5-1, the J gene TRBJ2-7; either TRBD1 or TRBD2 may fit D (5 bases each). This CDR3 is 17 amino acids long. Trimming shortened V by 4 bases and J by 2 bases, and 22 bases separated the two germline ends. CDR1 is SGHRS, CDR2 YFSETQ, per germline. CDR3 coding DNA: TGCGCCAGCAGCGCAGTTCCGGGGCCGTCTAGGGCCTACGAGCAGTACTTC. This codes for CASSAVPGPSRAYEQYF.

With respect to this clonotype: A much larger clone lies one base from this, so it may be a read error. The chain uses TRBV30 and TRBJ2-5, with D possibly being TRBD1 (5 bases). The germline V and J ends were trimmed by 5 bases and 1 base, with 11 bases remaining between them. CDR1 and CDR2 from the germline V gene are GTSNPN and SVGIG (reference sequence). The CDR3 has 13 residues. CDR3 nucleotides: TGTGCCTGGGGTGACAGTACCCAAGAGACCCAGTACTTC. Translating gives CAWGDSTQETQYF. The variable domain in full, with the rest retrieved from reference TRBV30 and TRBJ2-5, is SQTIHQWPATLVQPVGSPLSLECTVEGTSNPNLYWYRQAAGRGLQLLFYSVGIGQISSEVPQNLSASRPQDRQFILSSKKLLLSDSGFYLCAWGDSTQETQYFGPGTRLLVL.

This clonotype was seen many times. The chain links TRBV28 to TRBJ2-7; D is undetermined. The germline V and J ends were trimmed by 4 bases and 4 bases, with 14 bases remaining between them. The germline V gene has CDR1 MDHEN and CDR2 SYDVKM. This CDR3 region has 14 residues. The CDR3 DNA reads TGTGCCAGCAGTTCCCGTTTTGACTTATACGAGCAGTACTTC. It specifies CASSSRFDLYEQYF.

V gene TRBV25-1 combines with J gene TRBJ2-7; 9 bases align to TRBD1. The CDR3 has 15 residues. With V trimmed by 4 bases and J by 0 bases, 4 bases remained unmatched. The germline CDR1 and CDR2 sequences are MGHDK and SYGVNS. For the CDR3, the DNA is TGTGCCAGCAGTGGCCTACAGGGGGCCTCCTACGAGCAGTACTTC. Protein product: CASSGLQGASYEQYF.

The sample holds many counts of this clonotype. J is TRBJ1-2 and V is TRBV7-2, with D hard to call. There are 15 residues in the CDR3. The V and J ends lost 4 bases and 8 bases respectively, with 20 bases between them. Germline CDR1 and CDR2: SGHTA and FQGNSA. The CDR3 reads CASSSPARLGEGYTF. In DNA, the CDR3 is TGTGCCAGCAGCTCGCCCGCACGCCTTGGGGAAGGCTACACCTTC.

The rearrangement joins TRBV3-1 to TRBJ2-2; D gene uncertain. Germline assignment: CDR1 LGHDT and CDR2 YNNKEL (reference sequence). V lost 6 bases and J 5 bases, leaving 10 bases between the germline ends. The CDR3 is made up of 13 amino acids. The CDR3 loop is CASSLLSTGELFF. The CDR3 DNA is TGTGCCAGCAGTTTATTGAGTACCGGGGAGCTGTTTTTT.

In this sample, this clonotype turned up a few times. V and J are TRBV12-3 or TRBV12-4 and TRBJ1-1; D remains ambiguous. Trimming left V 10 bases short and J 11 bases short, with 17 bases between. CDR3 length: 11 residues. CDR3 bases: TGTGCCACTTACGCCTTAGATCGGGCTTTCTTT. Its protein product is CATYALDRAFF.

This chain connects TRBV7-9 to TRBJ1-4, with unresolved D. V gave up 4 bases and J gave up 7 bases, with 10 bases separating them. CDR1 SEHNR and CDR2 FQNEAQ come from the germline V gene (reference sequence). The CDR3 extends over 13 amino acids. The CDR3 is CASSSPLGEKLFF. CDR3 sequence (DNA): TGTGCCAGCAGCTCCCCGTTGGGTGAAAAACTGTTTTTT.

J is TRBJ1-6 and V is TRBV20-1; 7 bases map to TRBD1. Looked up from germline, CDR1 is DFQATT and CDR2 is SNEGSKA (reference sequence). This CDR3 region has 16 residues. Unmatched junction bases numbered 8, after V lost 6 bases and J lost 0 bases. CDR3 nucleotide sequence: TGCAGTGCCCAGGGGGTAGGGGGCTCCTATAATTCACCCCTCCACTTT. Residues: CSAQGVGGSYNSPLHF.

This clonotype was observed a handful of times. The J gene is TRBJ2-5, the V gene TRBV7-2; TRBD2 is a possible D gene (6 bases). This CDR3 contains 16 residues. Germline lookup yields CDR1 SGHTA and CDR2 FQGNSA. Trimming removed 1 base from V and 5 bases from J, with 17 bases in between. CDR3 in amino acids: CASSLGGTLPGETQYF. The CDR3 nucleotides are TGTGCCAGCAGCTTAGGCGGGACTTTACCCGGGGAGACCCAGTACTTC.

This clonotype was seen a handful of times. The J gene is TRBJ2-3, the V gene TRBV6-1; 12 positions agree with TRBD2. In germline, CDR1 is MNHNS, CDR2 SASEGT. The CDR3 covers 15 residues. V shed 2 bases, J shed 6 bases, and the junction held 3 bases outside the gene matches. The CDR3 protein is CASSETTSGSDTQYF. CDR3 DNA: TGTGCCAGCAGTGAAACGACTAGCGGGAGTGATACGCAGTATTTT.

The rearrangement links TRBV5-1 to TRBJ2-1; D call uncertain. V lost 3 bases and J 7 bases, leaving 8 bases between the germline ends. Germline CDR1 reads SGHRS; CDR2 reads YFSETQ. The CDR3 consists of 12 residues. CDR3 amino acids: CASSWDINEQFF. The CDR3 DNA follows: TGCGCCAGCAGCTGGGATATTAATGAGCAGTTCTTC.

This clonotype has a count of ten or more. The gene calls are TRBV2 and TRBJ2-5; weak D call: TRBD2 (7 bases). Germline CDR1 SNHLY, CDR2 FYNNEI. The CDR3 is 15 residues long. Deletions cut 6 bases from V and 5 bases from J, with 19 bases between. This chain's CDR3 is CASRDRPGLTETQYF. In DNA form, the CDR3 reads TGTGCCAGCAGGGACAGACCGGGACTAACCGAGACCCAGTACTTC.

This clonotype was recorded many times. V and J are TRBV12-3 or TRBV12-4 and TRBJ2-7; D may correspond to TRBD1 or TRBD2 (5 bases each). V lost 5 bases and J lost 2, with 13 bases in between. This CDR3 is built from 14 residues. CDR3 sequence (DNA): TGTGCCAGCAGTGCCTCCGGGGCGCCCTACGAGCAGTACTTC. This gives the protein CASSASGAPYEQYF.

This clonotype was counted ten times or more. The V gene is TRBV11-3, the J gene TRBJ2-7; no firm D call. V was shortened by 4 bases and J by 0 bases, with 13 bases between the two germline ends. This CDR3 contains 15 residues. Germline loops: CDR1 SGHNT, CDR2 YENEEA. CDR3: CASSSHRADSYEQYF. Written as DNA, the CDR3 is TGTGCCAGCAGCTCCCATCGGGCAGACTCCTACGAGCAGTACTTC.

The chain recombines TRBV5-1 with TRBJ2-5; TRBD2 agrees at 11 bases. Germline lookup yields CDR1 SGHRS and CDR2 YFSETQ. The CDR3 has 16 amino acids. With 3 bases clipped from V and 4 bases from J, the junction kept 8 bases outside the gene matches. CDR3 amino acids: CASSSFSGGASETQYF. The DNA for the CDR3 is TGCGCCAGCAGCTCCTTTAGCGGGGGGGCCTCAGAGACCCAGTACTTC.

CDR3: CASIRRASLLRQNYGYTF. The CDR3 coding sequence is TGTGCCAGCATTCGCCGGGCCAGTCTCCTCCGTCAGAACTATGGCTACACCTTC. This rearrangement joins TRBV2 to TRBJ1-2; D is ambiguous. This CDR3 comprises 18 residues. V was trimmed by 7 bases and J by 2 bases, leaving 26 bases between them. The germline V gene encodes CDR1 SNHLY and CDR2 FYNNEI.

This clonotype came up many times. The rearrangement joins TRBV12-3 or TRBV12-4 to TRBJ1-4; 9 nucleotides align to TRBD1. There are 15 residues in the CDR3. V lost 5 bases and J lost 6; bases outside the gene matches: 7. The DNA for the CDR3 is TGTGCCAGCAGTAAACGGGACAGGGAGGATGAAAAACTGTTTTTT. Protein sequence: CASSKRDREDEKLFF.

The chain employs TRBV9 and TRBJ1-2; TRBD1 matches 7 bases. V dropped 3 bases and J dropped 9; count of bases not matched to a gene: 17. The CDR3 length is 16 residues. Germline loops: CDR1 SGDLS, CDR2 YYNGEE. The CDR3 here is CASSAHPTGPGGCYTF. The CDR3 bases are TGTGCCAGCAGCGCCCACCCGACAGGGCCAGGGGGATGCTACACCTTC.